The 9 T cell receptor beta chains in this list originate from one sample, sequenced in a study of shared clonotypes between healthy human individuals. The repertoire was sequenced with immunoSEQ multiplex PCR; TCRdb's copy has only in-frame clones and lacks some. The data hold millions of clones, with about 92% observed a single time. The sequenced material came from naive CD4+ T cells sorted from blood. Subset given: CD45RA+ positively selected. The receptors come from a man between 18 and 29 years old in good health.

The gene calls are TRBV28 and TRBJ2-6; D might be TRBD1 or TRBD2, each matching 5 bases. Germline lookup yields CDR1 MDHEN and CDR2 SYDVKM. The CDR3 is 19 amino acids. V was trimmed by 8 bases and J by 0 bases, leaving 23 bases between them. In DNA, the CDR3 is TGTGCCAGCGACCCGGGACGGCTGACATCAATCTCTGGGGCCAACGTCCTGACTTTC. Translated, it gives CASDPGRLTSISGANVLTF. Full variable domain (remainder filled in from reference TRBV28 and TRBJ2-6): DVKVTQSSRYLVKRTGEKVFLECVQDMDHENMFWYRQDPGLGLRLIYFSYDVKMKEKGDIPEGYSVSREKKERFSLILESASTNQTSMYLCASDPGRLTSISGANVLTFGAGSRLTVL.

This clone was found a few times. The same CDR3 arises from other DNA sequences in this sample as well. This rearrangement joins TRBV5-6 to TRBJ2-3, with TRBD2 identical over 9 bases. V was pared by 2 bases and J by 1 base, with 5 bases of the junction left unmatched. Germline values: CDR1 SGHDT, CDR2 YYEEEE. The CDR3 contains 16 residues. Written as DNA, the CDR3 is TGTGCCAGCAGCTTAACTAGCGGGCGAGGCACAGATACGCAGTATTTT. It codes for CASSLTSGRGTDTQYF.

With respect to this clone: Other DNA variants within this sample encode the same CDR3. The chain couples TRBV9 to TRBJ2-3, with 10 bases matching TRBD2. The germline gives CDR1 SGDLS, CDR2 YYNGEE. The V segment lost 0 bases and the J segment 3 bases; nucleotides outside the gene matches: 4. The CDR3 covers 16 residues. CDR3 amino acids: CASSVAPSGSTDTQYF. The CDR3 region has the DNA TGTGCCAGCAGCGTAGCACCTAGCGGGAGTACAGATACGCAGTATTTT.

The V and J genes are TRBV5-4 and TRBJ1-5, with D perhaps TRBD1 (5 bases). The germline CDR1 and CDR2 sequences are SGHNT and YYREEE (reference sequence). The CDR3 has 15 residues. The V end lost 0 bases, the J end lost 2 bases, and 9 bases lay between the germline ends. CDR3 sequence (DNA): TGTGCCAGCAGCTTGGGCGGGGACCGCAATCAGCCCCAGCATTTT. Residues: CASSLGGDRNQPQHF.

This chain uses TRBV10-3 with TRBJ2-1, with 8 nucleotides matching TRBD2. V was pared by 3 bases and J by 8 bases, with 6 bases of the junction left unmatched. The CDR3 loop spans 14 amino acids. Germline V CDR1 and CDR2: ENHRY, SYGVKD. Here the CDR3 DNA reads TGTGCCATCAGTGAAATAGCGGGATCCCATGAGCAGTTCTTC. As protein: CAISEIAGSHEQFF.

The chain has TRBV9 and TRBJ2-7; TRBD2 might be the D (5 bases). CDR3 length: 16 residues. Between the trimmed V and J ends, which lost 4 bases and 3 bases, there was a span of 20 bases. CDR1 SGDLS and CDR2 YYNGEE come from the germline V gene. This chain's CDR3 is CASSPRGSSLGYEQYF. In nucleotides, the CDR3 is TGTGCCAGCAGCCCCCGGGGATCGAGTTTGGGCTACGAGCAGTACTTC.

V is TRBV30 and J is TRBJ1-1; D is possibly TRBD1 (5 bases). V lost 2 bases and J lost 7, with 17 bases in between. This CDR3 region has 14 residues. CDR1 and CDR2 from the germline V gene are GTSNPN and SVGIG (reference sequence). CDR3 sequence reads: CAWSRGVGRVEAFF. The CDR3 coding sequence is TGTGCCTGGAGTAGAGGGGTGGGGAGGGTTGAAGCTTTCTTT.

The rearrangement joins TRBV10-3 to TRBJ2-2, with TRBD2 matching over 8 bases. The CDR3 covers 17 residues. V shed 9 bases, J shed 0 bases, and the junction held 12 bases outside the gene matches. Germline CDR1 reads ENHRY; CDR2 reads SYGVKD. DNA for the CDR3: TGTGCCATACAAGCGGGGGCGGGAGGACCGAACACCGGGGAGCTGTTTTTT. The encoded protein is CAIQAGAGGPNTGELFF.

This clone was observed once. The rearrangement uses TRBV18 and TRBJ2-5, with TRBD2 matching over 8 bases. The length of the CDR3 is 15 residues. Per germline, CDR1 KGHSH and CDR2 LQKENI. J lost 1 base, V lost 3 bases, and 4 bases had no gene match. CDR3 DNA sequence: TGTGCCAGCTCACCTCTAACTAGCGGCCAAGAGACCCAGTACTTC. Encoded protein: CASSPLTSGQETQYF.